These 24 T cell receptor beta chains came from one sample sequenced in a study of T cell responses to AZD1222 COVID-19 vaccine (dated by TCRdb to the early 2020s). Receptor libraries were prepared by the immunoSEQ multiplex PCR assay. TCRdb limited this immuneACCESS table to in-frame rearrangements with V and J called. A share of clones is missing; checked studies link under half to unresolved V genes, and the rest is unexplained. The sample yields approximately 130,000 clones; approximately 94% were counted once. The ten largest clones capture 3.1% of the sample. The meaning of the sample's time point label: baseline before first vaccination. The sequences come from peripheral blood, collected on day 0 of AZD1222 vaccination. The receptors were sampled from an adult in good health.

The V gene is TRBV4-1, the J gene TRBJ1-3, with D tentatively TRBD1 (5 bases). This CDR3 has 15 amino acids. The V gene lost 1 base and the J gene lost 3 bases, with 10 bases spanning the gap. CDR1 and CDR2 from the germline V gene are MGHRA and YSYEKL. The CDR3 sequence is CASSQAGTYGNTIYF. The CDR3 nucleotides are TGCGCCAGCAGCCAAGCCGGGACGTATGGAAACACCATATATTTT.

The chain couples TRBV4-1 to TRBJ2-4, with D possibly TRBD2 on 6 matching bases. CDR1 and CDR2 from the germline V gene are MGHRA and YSYEKL. This CDR3 is 20 amino acids long. Trimming pared 4 bases from V and 0 bases from J, leaving 25 bases between. This chain's CDR3 is CASSLLHVIPGTLAKNIQYF. The CDR3, as DNA: TGCGCCAGCAGCCTACTCCACGTCATCCCGGGGACTCTAGCCAAAAACATTCAGTACTTC.

This clone was counted a few times. The V and J genes are TRBV7-2 and TRBJ1-5; D is unresolved. The CDR3 is 14 residues long. CDR1 and CDR2 (germline): SGHTA, FQGNSA. Trimming pared 2 bases from V and 3 bases from J, leaving 8 bases between. The CDR3 spells CASSLRRDNQPQHF. DNA of the CDR3: TGTGCCAGCAGCTTACGGCGGGACAATCAGCCCCAGCATTTT.

This sequence joins TRBV24-1 and TRBJ1-1; no definite D call. The CDR3 runs to 14 residues. The germline V gene encodes CDR1 KGHDR and CDR2 SFDVKD. Trimming left V 2 bases short and J 0 bases short, with 6 bases between. CDR3 DNA: TGTGCCACCAGTGATTCGAGTCTGAACACTGAAGCTTTCTTT. Amino acids: CATSDSSLNTEAFF.

The V gene is TRBV29-1, the J gene TRBJ1-1; 10 nucleotides match TRBD1. The CDR3 totals 11 residues. The junction had 4 bases not matched to a gene; V was cut back by 5 bases and J by 10 bases. Germline V gene data show CDR1 as SQVTM and CDR2 as ANQGSEA. CDR3 sequence (DNA): TGCAGCGTTCTCCGGGACAGGGGAGCTTTCTTT. This codes for CSVLRDRGAFF.

This chain joins TRBV19 and TRBJ1-1, with a weak D call TRBD1 (5 bases). CDR3 length: 14 residues. CDR1 and CDR2 from the germline V gene are LNHDA and SQIVND (reference sequence). The V end lost 6 bases, the J end lost 2 bases, and 13 bases lay between the germline ends. CDR3 nucleotide sequence: TGTGCCAGTAGAGGCACGGGGCTAAACACTGAAGCTTTCTTT. This gives the protein CASRGTGLNTEAFF.

The V call is TRBV3-1 (or the pseudogene TRBV3-2), the J call TRBJ2-1; D remains ambiguous. The CDR3 totals 14 residues. The germline V gene has CDR1 LGHDT and CDR2 YNNKEL (reference sequence). V lost 2 bases and J lost 6, with 11 bases in between. CDR3 residues: CASSQWVSGNEQFF. DNA of the CDR3: TGTGCCAGCAGCCAATGGGTCTCAGGCAATGAGCAGTTCTTC.

The rearrangement links TRBV27 to TRBJ2-1, with D hard to call. CDR1 and CDR2 (germline): MNHEY, SMNVEV (reference sequence). The CDR3 has 13 amino acids. V lost 5 bases and J lost 4, with 9 bases in between. CDR3 protein: CASSPHIYNEQFF. For the CDR3, the DNA is TGTGCCAGCAGTCCTCACATTTACAATGAGCAGTTCTTC.

The chain carries TRBV28 and TRBJ2-7, with 7 bases matching TRBD2. CDR1 and CDR2 (germline): MDHEN, SYDVKM. The CDR3 sequence is 14 residues long. J gave up 3 bases and V 2 bases, and 4 bases lay outside the gene matches. In nucleotides, the CDR3 is TGTGCCAGCAGTTTACTAGCGGTTAACTACGAGCAGTACTTC. Its translation: CASSLLAVNYEQYF.

This chain links TRBV19 with TRBJ1-2, with a weak D call TRBD1 (6 bases). Trimming stripped 9 bases from V and 4 bases from J, with 15 bases between. The CDR3 sequence is 13 residues long. Germline V lookup: CDR1 LNHDA, CDR2 SQIVND (reference sequence). The CDR3 nucleotides are TGTGCCAGCAGCCCGGACAGAGTCTATGGCTACACCTTC. This gives the protein CASSPDRVYGYTF. The whole variable domain, remainder taken from reference TRBV19 and TRBJ1-2, is DGGITQSPKYLFRKEGQNVTLSCEQNLNHDAMYWYRQDPGQGLRLIYYSQIVNDFQKGDIAEGYSVSREKKESFPLTVTSAQKNPTAFYLCASSPDRVYGYTFGSGTRLTVV.

The J gene is TRBJ2-7, the V gene TRBV5-6, with no clear D. This CDR3 is 11 amino acids long. V was pared by 1 base and J by 5 bases, with 4 bases between. Germline V gene sequence: CDR1 SGHDT, CDR2 YYEEEE. For the CDR3, the DNA is TGTGCCAGCAGCTTGCGAGACGAGCAGTACTTC. Translation gives CASSLRDEQYF.

The chain couples TRBV11-2 to TRBJ1-3, with D possibly TRBD1 on 6 matching bases. Germline V gene lookup returns CDR1 SGHAT and CDR2 FQNNGV. V was pared by 5 bases and J by 3 bases, with 8 bases between. The length of the CDR3 is 13 residues. The CDR3 region is CASSAGVGNTIYF. CDR3 coding DNA: TGTGCCAGCAGCGCAGGGGTTGGAAACACCATATATTTT.

This clone was observed once. This rearrangement joins TRBV23-1 to TRBJ1-2, with a tentative D call TRBD1 (6 bases). TRBV23-1 carries the ORF label, with uncertain function. V gave up 2 bases and J gave up 3 bases, with 19 bases separating them. CDR3 length: 17 residues. CDR3 coding DNA: TGCGCCAGCAGTCAAACCACCCTCGGACAGCGCCACTATGGCTACACCTTC. Translating it yields CASSQTTLGQRHYGYTF.

V gene TRBV4-3 combines with J gene TRBJ2-7; 11 bases line up with TRBD2. The CDR3 is 16 amino acids. Germline lookup yields CDR1 LGHNA and CDR2 YSLEER. V lost 1 base to trimming and J lost 6 bases; unmatched junction nucleotides: 8. The DNA for the CDR3 is TGCGCCAGCAGCCAAGTGATAGCGGGAGGGCCGGGCGAGCAGTACTTC. This gives the protein CASSQVIAGGPGEQYF.

This chain joins TRBV6-5 and TRBJ2-1, with 9 bases identical to TRBD2. The CDR3 contains 15 residues. The V and J ends lost 4 bases and 2 bases, in that order; junction bases with no gene match: 3. Germline CDR1 reads MNHEY; CDR2 reads SVGAGI. CDR3 loop: CASSLAGAPYNEQFF. CDR3 DNA: TGTGCCAGCAGTTTAGCGGGAGCCCCCTACAATGAGCAGTTCTTC.

The chain's CDR3 is CASSLEQLNEKLFF. The DNA for the CDR3 is TGTGCCAGCAGCTTAGAACAGCTTAATGAAAAACTGTTTTTT. V and J are TRBV7-9 and TRBJ1-4; D is unresolved. The V and J ends lost 1 base and 4 bases respectively, with 7 bases between them. Germline values: CDR1 SEHNR, CDR2 FQNEAQ (reference sequence). This CDR3 has 14 residues.

This clone was detected a few times. This chain joins TRBV7-9 and TRBJ1-2, with no clear D. V was pared by 1 base and J by 2 bases, with 11 bases between. CDR3 size: 15 residues. Germline V gene data show CDR1 as SEHNR and CDR2 as FQNEAQ (reference sequence). The CDR3 DNA reads as TGTGCCAGCAGCTTAGAGGTGTTTCTGAACTATGGCTACACCTTC. Protein product: CASSLEVFLNYGYTF.

V gene TRBV28 combines with J gene TRBJ1-1; 8 nucleotides line up with TRBD1. CDR1 and CDR2 (germline): MDHEN, SYDVKM. With 7 bases clipped from V and 11 bases from J, the junction kept 9 bases outside the gene matches. This CDR3 contains 12 residues. CDR3 DNA sequence: TGTGCCAGCAACATCCCAGGGGGCCAGGCTTTCTTT. This gives the protein CASNIPGGQAFF.

J is TRBJ1-2 and V is TRBV3-1 (or the pseudogene TRBV3-2); 10 bases map to TRBD1. Germline CDR1 is LGHDT and CDR2 is YNNKEL (reference sequence). V lost 1 base to trimming and J lost 7 bases; unmatched junction nucleotides: 6. The CDR3 loop spans 15 amino acids. This chain's CDR3 is CASSQASGQGGGYTF. CDR3 coding DNA: TGTGCCAGCAGCCAAGCGTCCGGACAGGGGGGTGGCTACACCTTC.

This clone was counted only a few times. Here the CDR3 DNA reads TGTGCCAGCAGCGTCGGGGGGAAACCCTACGAGCAGTACTTC. It is translated as CASSVGGKPYEQYF. The rearrangement uses TRBV9 and TRBJ2-7; 7 bases match TRBD2. The V gene's germline CDR1 is SGDLS and CDR2 YYNGEE. This CDR3 has 14 residues. V was pared by 2 bases and J by 2 bases, with 4 bases of the junction left unmatched.

This clone was recorded only once. The genes are TRBV6-5 and TRBJ2-2, with 11 nucleotides matching TRBD2. From germline, CDR1 is MNHEY and CDR2 SVGAGI. The V and J ends lost 6 bases and 6 bases, in that order; junction bases with no gene match: 3. This CDR3 has 14 residues. The CDR3 here is CASSLAGGSGELFF. The CDR3 nucleotides read TGTGCCAGCAGCTTAGCGGGAGGGTCCGGGGAGCTGTTTTTT.

This chain links TRBV2 with TRBJ2-3, with 12 bases lining up with TRBD2. CDR1 is SNHLY and CDR2 is FYNNEI in the germline V gene. The trim removed 6 bases at V and 3 bases at J, leaving 7 bases unmatched. This CDR3 comprises 16 residues. Here the CDR3 DNA reads TGTGCCAGCAGGGCCGCTAGCGGGAGGGGAACAGATACGCAGTATTTT. Translating it yields CASRAASGRGTDTQYF.

The chain is built from TRBV4-2 and TRBJ1-6, with D perhaps TRBD1 (5 bases). CDR1 is LGHNA and CDR2 is YNFKEQ in the germline V gene. This CDR3 comprises 15 residues. V was cut by 3 bases and J by 7 bases, with 13 bases left in between. In DNA form, the CDR3 reads TGTGCCAGCAGCCACCCCGGGACGGAGAATTCACCCCTCCACTTT. Its translation: CASSHPGTENSPLHF.

The rearrangement links TRBV23-1 to TRBJ2-4; TRBD2 is a possible D gene (6 bases). TRBV23-1 is known as an ORF, though its function is uncertain. The germline V and J ends were trimmed by 6 bases and 8 bases, with 17 bases remaining between them. This CDR3 comprises 14 residues. The CDR3 DNA reads TGCGCCAGCAGCGAGGTGGTAGGGGAGGACATTCAGTACTTC. It specifies CASSEVVGEDIQYF.